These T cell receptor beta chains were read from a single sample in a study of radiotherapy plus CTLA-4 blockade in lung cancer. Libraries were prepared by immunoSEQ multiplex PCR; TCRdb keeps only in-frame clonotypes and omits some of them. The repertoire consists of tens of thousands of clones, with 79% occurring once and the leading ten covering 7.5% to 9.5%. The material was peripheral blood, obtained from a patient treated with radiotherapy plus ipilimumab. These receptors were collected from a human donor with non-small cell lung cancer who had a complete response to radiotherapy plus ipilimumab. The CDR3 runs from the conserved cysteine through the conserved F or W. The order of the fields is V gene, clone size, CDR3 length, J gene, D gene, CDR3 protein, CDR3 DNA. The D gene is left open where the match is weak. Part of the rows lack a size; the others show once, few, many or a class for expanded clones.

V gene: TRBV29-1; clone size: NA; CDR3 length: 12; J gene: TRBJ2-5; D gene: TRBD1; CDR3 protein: CSVLGQGETQYF; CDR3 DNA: TGCAGCGTCCTGGGACAGGGGGAGACCCAGTACTTC
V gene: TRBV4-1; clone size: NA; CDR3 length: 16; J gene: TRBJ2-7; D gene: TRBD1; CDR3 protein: CASSQDGRTGGYEQYF; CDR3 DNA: TGCGCCAGCAGCCAAGATGGTAGGACAGGGGGGTACGAGCAGTACTTC
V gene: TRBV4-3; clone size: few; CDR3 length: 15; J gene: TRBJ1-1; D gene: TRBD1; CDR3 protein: CASSQDRTGFTEAFF; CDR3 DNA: TGCGCCAGCAGCCAAGATCGGACAGGGTTCACTGAAGCTTTCTTT
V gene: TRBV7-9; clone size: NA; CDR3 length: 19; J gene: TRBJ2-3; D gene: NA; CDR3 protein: CASTLLRLRGAGSADTQYF; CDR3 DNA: TGTGCCAGCACCCTACTCAGGCTGAGGGGCGCGGGATCGGCAGATACGCAGTATTTT
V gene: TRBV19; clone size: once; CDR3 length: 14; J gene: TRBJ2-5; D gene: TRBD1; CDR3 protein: CASNNPDRRETQYF; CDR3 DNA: TGTGCCAGTAACAACCCGGACAGGAGGGAGACCCAGTACTTC
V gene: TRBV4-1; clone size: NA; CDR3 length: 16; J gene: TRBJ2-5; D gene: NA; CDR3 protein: CASSPQQGWGQETQYF; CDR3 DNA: TGCGCCAGCAGCCCCCAACAGGGATGGGGGCAAGAGACCCAGTACTTC
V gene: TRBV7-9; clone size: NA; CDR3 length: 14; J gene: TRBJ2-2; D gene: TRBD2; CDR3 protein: CASSQGLAAGELFF; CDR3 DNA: TGTGCCAGCAGCCAGGGACTAGCGGCCGGGGAGCTGTTTTTT
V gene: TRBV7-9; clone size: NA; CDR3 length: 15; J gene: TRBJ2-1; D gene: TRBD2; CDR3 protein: CASSPLAASYNEQFF; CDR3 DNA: TGTGCCAGCAGCCCCCTAGCGGCCTCTTACAATGAGCAGTTCTTC
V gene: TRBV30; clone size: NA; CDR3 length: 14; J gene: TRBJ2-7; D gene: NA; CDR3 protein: CAWSYGVASYEQYF; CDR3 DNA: TGTGCCTGGAGCTACGGGGTAGCTAGCTACGAGCAGTACTTC
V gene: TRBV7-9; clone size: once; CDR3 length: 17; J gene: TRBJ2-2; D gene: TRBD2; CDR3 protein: CASSRPPEGRDTGELFF; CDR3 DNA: TGTGCCAGCAGCCGACCGCCGGAAGGGAGGGACACCGGGGAGCTGTTTTTT
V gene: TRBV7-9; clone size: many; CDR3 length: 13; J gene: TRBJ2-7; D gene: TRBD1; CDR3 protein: CASSPRRGFEQYF; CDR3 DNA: TGTGCCAGCAGCCCCCGCAGGGGGTTCGAGCAGTACTTC
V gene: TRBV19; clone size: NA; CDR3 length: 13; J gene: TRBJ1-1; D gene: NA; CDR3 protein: CASRGGRSLEAFF; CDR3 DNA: TGTGCCAGTAGGGGGGGACGGAGTCTTGAAGCTTTCTTT
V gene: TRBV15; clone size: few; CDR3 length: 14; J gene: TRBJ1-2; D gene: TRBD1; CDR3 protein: CATSTRTGRYGYTF; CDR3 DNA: TGTGCCACCAGCACCAGGACAGGGAGGTATGGCTACACCTTC
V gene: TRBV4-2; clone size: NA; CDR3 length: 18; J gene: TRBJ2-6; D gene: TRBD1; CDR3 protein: CASSQEGQGSSGANVLTF; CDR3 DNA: TGTGCCAGCAGCCAAGAGGGACAGGGGAGCTCTGGGGCCAACGTCCTGACTTTC
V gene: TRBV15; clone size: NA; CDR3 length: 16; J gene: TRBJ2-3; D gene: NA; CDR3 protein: CATSLGGGGGTDTQYF; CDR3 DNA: TGTGCCACCAGCTTAGGGGGGGGCGGGGGAACAGATACGCAGTATTTT
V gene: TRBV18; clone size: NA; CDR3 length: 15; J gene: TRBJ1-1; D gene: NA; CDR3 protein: CASSPPYEVNTEAFF; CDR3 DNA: TGTGCCAGCTCACCCCCTTACGAGGTGAACACTGAAGCTTTCTTT
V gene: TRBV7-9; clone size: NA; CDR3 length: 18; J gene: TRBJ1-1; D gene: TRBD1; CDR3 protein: CASSSPPGTGGWDTEAFF; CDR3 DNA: TGTGCCAGCAGCTCCCCCCCTGGGACAGGGGGCTGGGACACTGAAGCTTTCTTT
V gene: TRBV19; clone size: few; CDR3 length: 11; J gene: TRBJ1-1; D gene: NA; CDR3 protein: CAAGGNTEAFF; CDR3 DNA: TGTGCCGCGGGGGGGAACACTGAAGCTTTCTTT
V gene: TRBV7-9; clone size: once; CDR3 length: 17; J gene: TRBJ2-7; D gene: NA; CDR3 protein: CASSLVGWGDLNYEQYF; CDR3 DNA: TGTGCCAGCAGCTTAGTGGGTTGGGGGGACCTGAACTACGAGCAGTACTTC
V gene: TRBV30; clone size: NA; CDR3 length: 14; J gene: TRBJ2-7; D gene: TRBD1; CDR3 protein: CAWSRDRGLYEQYF; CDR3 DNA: TGTGCCTGGAGTCGTGACAGGGGTTTGTACGAGCAGTACTTC
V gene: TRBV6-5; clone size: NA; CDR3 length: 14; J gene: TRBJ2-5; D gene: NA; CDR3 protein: CASSYSGQGETQYF; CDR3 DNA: TGTGCCAGCAGTTACTCCGGACAAGGAGAGACCCAGTACTTC
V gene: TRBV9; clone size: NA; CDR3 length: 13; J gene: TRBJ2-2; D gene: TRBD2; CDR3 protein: CASSDGGTGELFF; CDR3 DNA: TGTGCCAGCAGCGACGGGGGGACCGGGGAGCTGTTTTTT
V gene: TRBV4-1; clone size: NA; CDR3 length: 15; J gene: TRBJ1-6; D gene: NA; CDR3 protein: CASSQARGFNSPLHF; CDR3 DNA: TGCGCCAGCAGCCAGGCTAGGGGCTTCAATTCACCCCTCCACTTT
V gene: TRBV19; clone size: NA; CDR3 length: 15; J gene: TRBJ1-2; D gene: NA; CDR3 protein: CASSPPIRSNNGYTF; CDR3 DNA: TGTGCCAGTAGTCCCCCCATTCGGAGTAACAATGGCTACACCTTC
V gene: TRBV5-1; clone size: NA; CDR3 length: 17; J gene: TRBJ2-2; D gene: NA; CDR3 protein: CASSPILVSANTGELFF; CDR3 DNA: TGCGCCAGCAGCCCTATCCTGGTTAGCGCGAACACCGGGGAGCTGTTTTTT
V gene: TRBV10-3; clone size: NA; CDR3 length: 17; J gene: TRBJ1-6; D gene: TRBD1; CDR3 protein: CAISARDRGPYNSPLHF; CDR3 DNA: TGTGCCATCAGTGCCCGGGACAGGGGGCCATATAATTCACCCCTCCACTTT
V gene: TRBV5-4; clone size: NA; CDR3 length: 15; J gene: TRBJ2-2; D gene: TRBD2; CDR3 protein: CASSLVAGVTGELFF; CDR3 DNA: TGTGCCAGCAGCTTGGTAGCGGGAGTTACCGGGGAGCTGTTTTTT
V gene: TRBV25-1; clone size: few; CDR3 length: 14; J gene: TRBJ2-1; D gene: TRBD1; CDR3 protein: CASSDRDRAVSQFF; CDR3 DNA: TGTGCCAGCAGTGACCGGGACAGGGCTGTTAGTCAGTTCTTC
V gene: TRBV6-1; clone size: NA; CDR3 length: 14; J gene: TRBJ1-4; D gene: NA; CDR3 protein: CASRQGVRNEKLFF; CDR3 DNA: TGTGCCAGCAGACAGGGCGTTAGGAATGAAAAACTGTTTTTT
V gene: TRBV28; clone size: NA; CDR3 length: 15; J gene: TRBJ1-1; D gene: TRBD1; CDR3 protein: CASNHPARGLLQAFF; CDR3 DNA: TGTGCCAGCAATCACCCAGCCAGGGGGCTATTGCAGGCTTTCTTT
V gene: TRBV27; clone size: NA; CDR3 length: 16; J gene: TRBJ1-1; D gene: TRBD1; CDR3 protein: CASSFRTGSLNTEAFF; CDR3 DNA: TGTGCCAGCAGTTTTCGGACAGGGTCCCTGAACACTGAAGCTTTCTTT
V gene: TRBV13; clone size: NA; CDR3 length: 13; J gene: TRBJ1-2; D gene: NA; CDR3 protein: CASRFRDNYGYTF; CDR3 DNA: TGTGCCAGCAGGTTCAGGGATAACTATGGCTACACCTTC
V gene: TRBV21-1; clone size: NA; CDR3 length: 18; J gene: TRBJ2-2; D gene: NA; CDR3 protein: CASSKVGIAGAGTGELFF; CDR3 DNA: TGTGCCAGCAGCAAAGTGGGGATTGCAGGGGCGGGCACCGGGGAGCTGTTTTTT
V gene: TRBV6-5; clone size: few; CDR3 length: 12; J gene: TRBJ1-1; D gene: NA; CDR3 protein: CASSRQNTEAFF; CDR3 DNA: TGTGCCAGCAGTCGACAGAACACTGAAGCTTTCTTT
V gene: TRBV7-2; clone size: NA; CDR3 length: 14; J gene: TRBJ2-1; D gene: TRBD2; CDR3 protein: CASSTLAGNNEQFF; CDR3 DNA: TGTGCCAGCAGCACTCTAGCGGGGAACAATGAGCAGTTCTTC
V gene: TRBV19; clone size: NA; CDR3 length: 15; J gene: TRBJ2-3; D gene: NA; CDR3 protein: CASSIAPSFTDTQYF; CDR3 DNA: TGTGCCAGTAGTATAGCCCCCTCCTTCACAGATACGCAGTATTTT
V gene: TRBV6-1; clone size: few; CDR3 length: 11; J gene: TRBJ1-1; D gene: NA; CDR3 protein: CASLQVAEAFF; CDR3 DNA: TGTGCCAGCCTACAGGTGGCGGAAGCTTTCTTT
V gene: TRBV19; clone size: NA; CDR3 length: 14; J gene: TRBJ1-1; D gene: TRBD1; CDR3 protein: CASSPGQRNTEAFF; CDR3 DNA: TGTGCCAGTTCCCCGGGACAGAGAAACACTGAAGCTTTCTTT
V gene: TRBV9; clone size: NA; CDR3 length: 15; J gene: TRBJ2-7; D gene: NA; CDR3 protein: CASSRGAGGRYEQYF; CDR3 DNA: TGTGCCAGCAGCCGGGGGGCAGGGGGCAGGTACGAGCAGTACTTC
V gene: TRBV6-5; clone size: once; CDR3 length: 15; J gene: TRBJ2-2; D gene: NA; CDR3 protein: CASSYRQGRAGELFF; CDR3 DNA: TGTGCCAGCAGTTACCGACAGGGGAGGGCCGGGGAGCTGTTTTTT
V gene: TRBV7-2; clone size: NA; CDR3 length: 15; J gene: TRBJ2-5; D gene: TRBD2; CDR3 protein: CASSFRTSGIKTQYF; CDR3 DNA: TGTGCCAGCAGTTTTAGGACTAGCGGGATTAAGACCCAGTACTTC
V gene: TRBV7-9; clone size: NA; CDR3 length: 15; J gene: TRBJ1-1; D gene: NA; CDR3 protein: CASSLAVQGNTEAFF; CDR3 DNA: TGTGCCAGCAGCTTAGCGGTCCAGGGGAACACTGAAGCTTTCTTT
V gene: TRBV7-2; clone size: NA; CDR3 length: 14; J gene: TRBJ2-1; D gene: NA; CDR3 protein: CASSSIQGYNEQFF; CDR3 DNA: TGTGCCAGCAGCTCGATCCAGGGCTACAATGAGCAGTTCTTC
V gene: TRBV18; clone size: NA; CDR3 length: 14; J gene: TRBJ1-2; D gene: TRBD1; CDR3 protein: CASSWDRGFYGYTF; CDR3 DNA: TGTGCCAGCTCATGGGACAGGGGCTTTTATGGCTACACCTTC
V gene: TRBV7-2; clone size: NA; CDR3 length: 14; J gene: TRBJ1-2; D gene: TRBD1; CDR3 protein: CASSPTGVTPGYTF; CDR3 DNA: TGTGCCAGCAGCCCTACAGGGGTAACTCCCGGCTACACCTTC
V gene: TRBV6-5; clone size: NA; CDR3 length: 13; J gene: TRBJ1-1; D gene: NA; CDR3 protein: CASSYSTTAEAFF; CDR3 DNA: TGTGCCAGCAGTTACTCAACCACGGCTGAAGCTTTCTTT
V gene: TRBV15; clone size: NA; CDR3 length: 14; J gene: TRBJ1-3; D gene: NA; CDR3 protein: CATSSWDKGNTIYF; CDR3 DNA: TGTGCCACCAGCAGCTGGGACAAGGGAAACACCATATATTTT
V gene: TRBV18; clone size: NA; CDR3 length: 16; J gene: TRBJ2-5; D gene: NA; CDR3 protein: CASSPYTPLWQETQYF; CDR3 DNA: TGTGCCAGCTCACCATATACTCCCCTATGGCAAGAGACCCAGTACTTC
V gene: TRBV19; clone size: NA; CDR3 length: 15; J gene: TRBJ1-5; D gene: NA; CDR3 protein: CASSISSGSNQPQHF; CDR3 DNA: TGTGCCAGTAGTATCAGTAGCGGGAGCAATCAGCCCCAGCATTTT
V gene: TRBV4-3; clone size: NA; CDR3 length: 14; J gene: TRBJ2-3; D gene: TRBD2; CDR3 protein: CASSGAGETDTQYF; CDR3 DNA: TGCGCCAGCAGCGGGGCGGGGGAAACAGATACGCAGTATTTT
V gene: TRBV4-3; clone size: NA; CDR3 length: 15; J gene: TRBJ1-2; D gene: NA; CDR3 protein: CASSQGAGRTGGYTF; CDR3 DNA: TGCGCCAGCAGCCAAGGGGCGGGAAGAACTGGTGGCTACACCTTC
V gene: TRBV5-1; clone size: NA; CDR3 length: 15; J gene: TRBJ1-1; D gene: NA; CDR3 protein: CASSSIQGGNTEAFF; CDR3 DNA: TGCGCCAGCAGCTCTATACAGGGCGGGAACACTGAAGCTTTCTTT